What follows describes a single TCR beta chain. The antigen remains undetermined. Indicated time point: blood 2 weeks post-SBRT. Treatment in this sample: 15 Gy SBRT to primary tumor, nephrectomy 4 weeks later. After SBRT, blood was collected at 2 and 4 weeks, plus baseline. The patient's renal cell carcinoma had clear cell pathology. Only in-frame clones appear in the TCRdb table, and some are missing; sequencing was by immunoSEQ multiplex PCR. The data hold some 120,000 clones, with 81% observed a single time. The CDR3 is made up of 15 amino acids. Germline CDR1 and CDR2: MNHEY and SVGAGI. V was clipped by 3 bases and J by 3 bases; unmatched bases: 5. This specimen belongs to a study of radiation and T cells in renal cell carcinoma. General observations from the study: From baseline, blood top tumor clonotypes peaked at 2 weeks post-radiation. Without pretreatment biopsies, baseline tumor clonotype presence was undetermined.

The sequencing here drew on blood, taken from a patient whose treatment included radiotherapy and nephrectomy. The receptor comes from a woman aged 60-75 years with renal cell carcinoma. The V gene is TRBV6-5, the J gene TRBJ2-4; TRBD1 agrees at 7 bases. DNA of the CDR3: TGTGCCAGCAGTTATAACAGGGGCGGCAAAAACATTCAGTACTTC. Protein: CASSYNRGGKNIQYF.